A selection of T cell receptor beta chains follows, all from one sample in a study of blood T cell repertoires in COVID-19. Sequencing was performed with immunoSEQ multiplex PCR; in TCRdb, only in-frame clones are kept and a portion is missing. In the table there are fewer than 65,000 clones, 86% of which are singletons. The source material was peripheral blood. Receptors were obtained from an elderly woman with acute or convalescent COVID-19. Each CDR3 is given with its conserved first and last residue. The D gene is left open where the match is weak. Clone size is not always given. Where it is, it says once, few, many or a class for expanded clones.

V	J	D	size	DNA	CDR3
TRBV2	TRBJ2-5	TRBD2	.	TGTGCCAGCAGGGGGAGGGGACTACTGATTCAAGAGACCCAGTACTTC	CASRGRGLLIQETQYF
TRBV19	TRBJ1-1	.	.	TGTGCCAGTTCTCACTCAGGGCGGACGGGGAACACTGAAGCTTTCTTT	CASSHSGRTGNTEAFF
TRBV30	TRBJ2-2	.	.	TGTGCCTGGAGTGCAGTTCGCGGGGCCGGGGAGCTGTTTTTT	CAWSAVRGAGELFF
TRBV28	TRBJ1-1	.	.	TGTGCCACACAGTTCATGAACACTGAAGCTTTCTTT	CATQFMNTEAFF
TRBV28	TRBJ1-4	TRBD1	.	TGTGCCAGCAGTTCTCCGGGACAGACGCCTCGCGGTGAAAAACTGTTTTTT	CASSSPGQTPRGEKLFF
TRBV5-1	TRBJ1-6	.	.	TGCGCCAGCAGCTTGAATCCTGGGCCTGAGAATTCACCCCTCCACTTT	CASSLNPGPENSPLHF
TRBV10-1	TRBJ1-5	TRBD1	.	TGCGCCAGCAGCCGGGGACAGGGTAGCAATCAGCCCCAGCATTTT	CASSRGQGSNQPQHF
TRBV4-2	TRBJ2-5	TRBD1	.	TGTGCCAGCAGCCAAGAGGGACAGAGCCAAGAGACCCAGTACTTC	CASSQEGQSQETQYF
TRBV28	TRBJ1-2	.	.	TGTGCCAGCAGCCATTTGGGCTACACCTTC	CASSHLGYTF
TRBV19	TRBJ1-5	TRBD1	.	TGTGCCAGTAGTATTTCGGGACAGTATAGCAATCAGCCCCAGCATTTT	CASSISGQYSNQPQHF
TRBV28	TRBJ2-3	TRBD2	.	TGTGCCAGCAGTTTCACTAGCGGGATATGGGGGAAAGCAGATACGCAGTATTTT	CASSFTSGIWGKADTQYF
TRBV11-2	TRBJ2-2	TRBD1	.	TGTGCCAGCAGCCGGACAGGGGGCGAGGTTACCGGGGAGCTGTTTTTT	CASSRTGGEVTGELFF
TRBV5-1	TRBJ1-1	TRBD1	.	TGCGCCAGCAGCGTGGGACAGGGGAGATTCCATGAAGCTTTCTTT	CASSVGQGRFHEAFF
TRBV6-5	TRBJ2-7	TRBD2	.	TGTGCCAGCAGAATGACTAGCGGGAACTCCTACGAGCAGTACTTC	CASRMTSGNSYEQYF
TRBV5-8	TRBJ2-2	.	.	TGTGCCAGCAGCCTGAGAAGGGGGTTGGAAGCCGGGGAGCTGTTTTTT	CASSLRRGLEAGELFF
TRBV18	TRBJ2-7	TRBD1	.	TGTGCCAGCTCACCGACGACAGGGGGAGCCTACGAGCAGTACTTC	CASSPTTGGAYEQYF
TRBV5-1	TRBJ2-3	TRBD2	.	TGCGCCAGCAGCGTAGGACTAGCGGTATCTATCACAGATACGCAGTATTTT	CASSVGLAVSITDTQYF
TRBV27	TRBJ1-2	.	.	TGTGCCAGCAGTTCCTACGCGGGGCCCAGCTATGGCTACACCTTC	CASSSYAGPSYGYTF
TRBV5-1	TRBJ2-5	.	.	TGCGCCAGCAGCTTGCGGGAAGAGACCCAGTACTTC	CASSLREETQYF
TRBV9	TRBJ1-4	TRBD1	few	TGTGCCAGCAGCGTACAGGGGGCAGCTAATGAAAAACTGTTTTTT	CASSVQGAANEKLFF
TRBV5-5	TRBJ1-1	.	.	TGTGCCAGCAGCTTTTTAACAGGCCGGCCGGGTGAAGCTTTCTTT	CASSFLTGRPGEAFF
TRBV12-3/TRBV12-4	TRBJ2-2	.	.	TGTGCCAGCAGCGCGGTACCCCCCGGGGAGCTGTTTTTT	CASSAVPPGELFF
TRBV18	TRBJ1-1	.	.	TGTGCCAGCTCACCAACAAGGAACACTGAAGCTTTCTTT	CASSPTRNTEAFF
TRBV10-2	TRBJ1-2	.	.	TGCGCCACTTCATCAGAGGAGGACTATGGCTACACCTTC	CATSSEEDYGYTF
TRBV29-1	TRBJ2-3	.	.	TGCAGCGTTAGGGACTCCACAGGCACAGATACGCAGTATTTT	CSVRDSTGTDTQYF
TRBV10-2	TRBJ2-5	.	.	TGCGCCAGCAGCTCAGACAGGCAAGAGACCCAGTACTTC	CASSSDRQETQYF
TRBV7-9	TRBJ1-2	TRBD1	.	TGTGCCAGCAGCCCGGGACAGGGGGCAAATGGCTACACCTTC	CASSPGQGANGYTF
TRBV18	TRBJ2-2	.	.	TGTGCCAGCTCACCACCGGTTAGCATCACCGGGGAGCTGTTTTTT	CASSPPVSITGELFF
TRBV6-1	TRBJ2-1	.	.	TGTGCCAGCAGTGAAGAGGGCAGGGTGAACTACAATGAGCAGTTCTTC	CASSEEGRVNYNEQFF
TRBV5-4	TRBJ1-6	.	.	TGTGCCAGCAGCTTTGGTTCAGGGGCAGCTAATTCACCCCTCCACTTT	CASSFGSGAANSPLHF
TRBV11-1	TRBJ2-5	.	.	TGTGCCAGCAGCCTAGGATTAACAGGGATTGAAGAGACCCAGTACTTC	CASSLGLTGIEETQYF
TRBV7-9	TRBJ2-1	.	few	TGTGCCAGCAGGGTGGGCAGGGCATACAATGAGCAGTTCTTC	CASRVGRAYNEQFF
TRBV12-5	TRBJ1-5	.	once	TGTGCTAGTGGGGAATTACAGGGAAATGGCAATCAGCCCCAGCATTTT	CASGELQGNGNQPQHF
TRBV6-5	TRBJ2-7	TRBD1	.	TGTGCCAGCAGGAGGCAGGGGGCGCGGGAGCAGTACTTC	CASRRQGAREQYF
TRBV5-4	TRBJ2-2	TRBD2	.	TGTGCCAGCAGCCGGGGGGTAGTGTCAAACACCGGGGAGCTGTTTTTT	CASSRGVVSNTGELFF
TRBV11-2	TRBJ2-5	.	.	TGTGCCAGCAGCCCCCTGGGGGGGAGGGGGGGTGAGACCCAGTACTTC	CASSPLGGRGGETQYF
TRBV19	TRBJ2-1	TRBD2	few	TGTGCCAGTAGTGGGGTGCGCAGCGGGAGGGCCTATGAGCAGTTCTTC	CASSGVRSGRAYEQFF
TRBV19	TRBJ1-2	.	.	TGTGCCAGTAGAATGGACACCTCTACCTATGGCTACACCTTC	CASRMDTSTYGYTF
TRBV2	TRBJ2-4	.	.	TGTGCCAGCCAGGGGATGGGAAACATTCAGTACTTC	CASQGMGNIQYF
TRBV6-5	TRBJ2-7	.	once	TGTGCCAGCAGTCGGGACAAAACCTACGAGCAGTACTTC	CASSRDKTYEQYF
TRBV2	TRBJ2-7	TRBD1	.	TGTGCCAGCAGGAAGACAGGGGGCAGGGGCGAGCAGTACTTC	CASRKTGGRGEQYF
TRBV30	TRBJ1-2	.	few	TGTGCCTGGACCACTAGCTCGACAGCCCACTATGGCTACACCTTC	CAWTTSSTAHYGYTF
TRBV7-3	TRBJ2-1	.	.	TGTGCCAGCAGCGTAGCGAATTCCCACTACAATGAGCAGTTCTTC	CASSVANSHYNEQFF
TRBV29-1	TRBJ2-7	.	.	TGCAGCGCATCCATTACCGGCGAGCAGTACTTC	CSASITGEQYF
TRBV3-1/TRBV3-2	TRBJ2-7	TRBD1	.	TGTGCCAGCAGCCAAGTTGCCGGACAGGGGCCGAGCTCCTACGAGCAGTACTTC	CASSQVAGQGPSSYEQYF
TRBV9	TRBJ2-2	TRBD1	.	TGTGCCAGCAGCGTAGTGGGACAGTTTTACTCCGGGGAGCTGTTTTTT	CASSVVGQFYSGELFF
TRBV11-2	TRBJ2-2	.	.	TGTGCCAGCAGCTTAGATCATGGGGGCGCGAACACCGGGGAGCTGTTTTTT	CASSLDHGGANTGELFF
TRBV21-1	TRBJ1-3	.	.	TGTGCCAGCAGCAAAGCGACAAAGGGGGCGTATGGAAACACCATATATTTT	CASSKATKGAYGNTIYF
TRBV6-1	TRBJ1-6	.	.	TGTGCCAGCAGTGAAATTCGGGGGGGTTCACCCCTCCACTTT	CASSEIRGGSPLHF
TRBV29-1	TRBJ1-4	.	.	TGCAGCGTGACAGATAATAATGAAAAACTGTTTTTT	CSVTDNNEKLFF
TRBV7-2	TRBJ2-7	.	.	TGTGCCACCGTGGCGGACGGGAGATCCTACGAGCAGTACTTC	CATVADGRSYEQYF
TRBV19	TRBJ2-2	.	.	TGTGCCAGTATCCCCCGGGCAGGGGACACCGGGGAGCTGTTTTTT	CASIPRAGDTGELFF
TRBV30	TRBJ2-2	TRBD2	.	TGTGCCTGGAGTGTACGGCTAGCGGGAGGGCGAGTACGGGAGCTGTTTTTT	CAWSVRLAGGRVRELFF
TRBV7-8	TRBJ1-1	.	.	TGTGCCAGCAGCATTACAACGAACACTGAAGCTTTCTTT	CASSITTNTEAFF
TRBV7-2	TRBJ2-1	TRBD2	.	TGTGCCAGCAGCTTAGCCAGCGGGGACTACAATGAGCAGTTCTTC	CASSLASGDYNEQFF